Sequencing of this T cell receptor (beta chain) was carried out in a study of blood T cell repertoires in COVID-19. Data came from immunoSEQ multiplex PCR; TCRdb stores just in-frame clones and leaves some out. The repertoire includes approximately 150,000 clones, roughly 80% of them detected once, and roughly 8% sits in the top ten. Trimming took off 10 bases at V and 6 bases at J, with 20 bases between the two ends. This CDR3 contains 13 residues. The germline CDR1 and CDR2 sequences are SGHNT and YYREEE (reference sequence). The source is a woman aged 50 to 60 who had recovered from COVID-19. The sequenced sample was PBMCs or T cells enriched from blood (not recorded which). The chain uses TRBV5-4 and TRBJ2-7; perhaps TRBD2 as D (5 bases). The CDR3 DNA reads as TGTGCCTGCGGAGGTCCGGGATTACGCGAGCAGTACTTC. Its translation: CACGGPGLREQYF.